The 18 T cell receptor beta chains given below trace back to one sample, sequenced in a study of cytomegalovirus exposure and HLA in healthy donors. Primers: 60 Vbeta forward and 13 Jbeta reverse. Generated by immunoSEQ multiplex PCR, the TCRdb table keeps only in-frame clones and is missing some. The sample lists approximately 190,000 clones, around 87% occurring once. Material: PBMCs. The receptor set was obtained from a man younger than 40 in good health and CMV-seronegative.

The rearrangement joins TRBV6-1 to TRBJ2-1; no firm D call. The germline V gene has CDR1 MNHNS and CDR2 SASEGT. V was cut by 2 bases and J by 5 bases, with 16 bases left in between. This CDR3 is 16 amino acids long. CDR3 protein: CASSESLLGSDNEQFF. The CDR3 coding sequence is TGTGCCAGCAGTGAATCGCTCTTGGGCAGTGACAATGAGCAGTTCTTC.

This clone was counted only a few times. CDR3 residues: CASSRTSGRISPGNEQFF. In DNA, the CDR3 is TGTGCCAGCAGCCGGACTAGCGGGAGAATATCTCCCGGCAATGAGCAGTTCTTC. This sequence joins TRBV7-9 and TRBJ2-1; 13 bases agree with TRBD2. Germline CDR1 and CDR2: SEHNR and FQNEAQ (reference sequence). The CDR3 spans 18 residues. V was clipped by 5 bases and J by 6 bases; unmatched bases: 13.

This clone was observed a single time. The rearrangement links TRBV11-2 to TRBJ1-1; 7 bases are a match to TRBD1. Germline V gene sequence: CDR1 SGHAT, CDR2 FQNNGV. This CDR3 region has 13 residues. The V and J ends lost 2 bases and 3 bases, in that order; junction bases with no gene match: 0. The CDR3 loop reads CASSLTGDTEAFF. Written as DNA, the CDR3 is TGTGCCAGCAGCTTAACAGGGGACACTGAAGCTTTCTTT. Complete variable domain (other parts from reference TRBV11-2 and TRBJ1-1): EAGVAQSPRYKIIEKRQSVAFWCNPISGHATLYWYQQILGQGPKLLIQFQNNGVVDDSQLPKDRFSAERLKGVDSTLKIQPAKLEDSAVYLCASSLTGDTEAFFGQGTRLTVV.

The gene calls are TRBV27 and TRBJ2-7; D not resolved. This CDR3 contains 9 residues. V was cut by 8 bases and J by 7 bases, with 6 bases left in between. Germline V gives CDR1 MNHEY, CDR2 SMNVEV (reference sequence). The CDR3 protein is CASSLEQYF. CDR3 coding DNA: TGTGCCAGCTCCCTGGAGCAGTACTTC.

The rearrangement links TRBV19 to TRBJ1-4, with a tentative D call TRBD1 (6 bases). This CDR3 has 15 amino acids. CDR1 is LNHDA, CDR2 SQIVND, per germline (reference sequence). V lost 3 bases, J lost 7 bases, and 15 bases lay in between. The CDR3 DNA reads TGTGCCAGTAGTATCGGACAGTCTCTCCCTGAAAAACTGTTTTTT. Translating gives CASSIGQSLPEKLFF.

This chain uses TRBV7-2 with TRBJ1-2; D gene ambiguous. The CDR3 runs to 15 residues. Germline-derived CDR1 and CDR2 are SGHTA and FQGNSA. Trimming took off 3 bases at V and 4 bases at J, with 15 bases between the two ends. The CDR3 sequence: CASSLSRSPGYGYTF. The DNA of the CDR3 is TGTGCCAGCAGCTTGTCAAGGTCACCGGGCTATGGCTACACCTTC.

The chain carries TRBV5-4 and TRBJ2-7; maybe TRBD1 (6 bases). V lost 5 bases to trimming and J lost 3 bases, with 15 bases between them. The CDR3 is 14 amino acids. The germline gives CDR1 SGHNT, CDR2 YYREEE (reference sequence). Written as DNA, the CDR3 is TGTGCCAGCAGTCCCGGGACAATAGACTACGAGCAGTACTTC. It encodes CASSPGTIDYEQYF.

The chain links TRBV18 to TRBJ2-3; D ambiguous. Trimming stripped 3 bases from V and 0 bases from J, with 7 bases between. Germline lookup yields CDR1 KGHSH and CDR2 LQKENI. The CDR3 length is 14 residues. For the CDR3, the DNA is TGTGCCAGCTCACCGGCCTCTAGCACAGATACGCAGTATTTT. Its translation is CASSPASSTDTQYF.

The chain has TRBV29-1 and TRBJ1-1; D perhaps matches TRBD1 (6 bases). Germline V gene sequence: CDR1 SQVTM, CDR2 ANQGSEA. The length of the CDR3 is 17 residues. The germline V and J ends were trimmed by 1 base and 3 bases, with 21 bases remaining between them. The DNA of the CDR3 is TGCAGCGTTGAAGGGAATCTGGGGGGCGGGAGGGACACTGAAGCTTTCTTT. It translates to CSVEGNLGGGRDTEAFF.

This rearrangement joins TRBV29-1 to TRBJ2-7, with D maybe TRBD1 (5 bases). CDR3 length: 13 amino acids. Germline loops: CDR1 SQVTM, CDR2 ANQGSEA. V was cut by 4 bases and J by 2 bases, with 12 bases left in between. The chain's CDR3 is CSVVKGPAYEQYF. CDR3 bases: TGCAGCGTTGTAAAGGGGCCAGCCTACGAGCAGTACTTC.

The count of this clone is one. CDR3 protein: CASSLRGSHEQYF. The CDR3 DNA sequence: TGTGCCAGCAGCTTGAGGGGGTCCCACGAGCAGTACTTC. The gene calls are TRBV5-8 and TRBJ2-5, with D perhaps TRBD1 (6 bases). The end of the DNA fits TRBJ2-7 better, so the J call may be wrong. The CDR3 spans 13 residues. Germline assignment: CDR1 SGHTS and CDR2 YDEGEE.

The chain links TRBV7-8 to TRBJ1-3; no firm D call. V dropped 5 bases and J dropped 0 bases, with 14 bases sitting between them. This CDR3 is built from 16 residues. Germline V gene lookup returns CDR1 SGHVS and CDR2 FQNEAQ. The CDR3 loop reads CASSPRVLGSGNTIYF. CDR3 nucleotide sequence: TGTGCCAGCAGCCCCCGGGTCTTAGGCTCTGGAAACACCATATATTTT.

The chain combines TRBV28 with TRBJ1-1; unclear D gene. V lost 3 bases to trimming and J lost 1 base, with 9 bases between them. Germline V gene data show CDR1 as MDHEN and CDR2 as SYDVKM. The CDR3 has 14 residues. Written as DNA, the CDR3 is TGTGCCAGCAGTTTCGACCGGGAGAACACTGAAGCTTTCTTT. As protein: CASSFDRENTEAFF.

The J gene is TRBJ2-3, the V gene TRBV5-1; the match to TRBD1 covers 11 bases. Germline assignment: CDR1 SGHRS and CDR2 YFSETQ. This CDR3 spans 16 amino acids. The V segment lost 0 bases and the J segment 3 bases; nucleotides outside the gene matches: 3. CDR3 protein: CASSLGTGGRTDTQYF. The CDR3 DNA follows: TGCGCCAGCAGCTTGGGGACAGGGGGCCGTACAGATACGCAGTATTTT.

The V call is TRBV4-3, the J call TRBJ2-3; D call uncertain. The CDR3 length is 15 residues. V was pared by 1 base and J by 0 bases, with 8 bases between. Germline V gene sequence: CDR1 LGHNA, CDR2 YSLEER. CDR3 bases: TGCGCCAGCAGCCAAGGAGGCCGGAGCACAGATACGCAGTATTTT. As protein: CASSQGGRSTDTQYF.

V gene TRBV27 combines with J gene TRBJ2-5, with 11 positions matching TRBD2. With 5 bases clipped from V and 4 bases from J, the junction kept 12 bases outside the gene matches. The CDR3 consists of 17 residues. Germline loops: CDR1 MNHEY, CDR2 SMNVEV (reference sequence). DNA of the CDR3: TGTGCCAGCAGTCCCCAGACTAGCGGGATTCCAATAGAGACCCAGTACTTC. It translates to CASSPQTSGIPIETQYF.

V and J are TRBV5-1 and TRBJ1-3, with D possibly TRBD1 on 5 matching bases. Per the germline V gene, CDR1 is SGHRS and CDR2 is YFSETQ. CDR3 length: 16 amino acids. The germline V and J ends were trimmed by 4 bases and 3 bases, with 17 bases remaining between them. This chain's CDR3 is CASSPVGGAFGNTIYF. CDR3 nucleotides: TGCGCCAGCAGCCCCGTGGGGGGAGCCTTTGGAAACACCATATATTTT.

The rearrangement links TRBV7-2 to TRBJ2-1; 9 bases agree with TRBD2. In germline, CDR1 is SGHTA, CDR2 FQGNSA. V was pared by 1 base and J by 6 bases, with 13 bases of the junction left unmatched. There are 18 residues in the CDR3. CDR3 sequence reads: CASSLGPGAGGRINEQFF. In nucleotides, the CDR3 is TGTGCCAGCAGCTTAGGTCCAGGGGCGGGAGGGCGGATCAATGAGCAGTTCTTC.